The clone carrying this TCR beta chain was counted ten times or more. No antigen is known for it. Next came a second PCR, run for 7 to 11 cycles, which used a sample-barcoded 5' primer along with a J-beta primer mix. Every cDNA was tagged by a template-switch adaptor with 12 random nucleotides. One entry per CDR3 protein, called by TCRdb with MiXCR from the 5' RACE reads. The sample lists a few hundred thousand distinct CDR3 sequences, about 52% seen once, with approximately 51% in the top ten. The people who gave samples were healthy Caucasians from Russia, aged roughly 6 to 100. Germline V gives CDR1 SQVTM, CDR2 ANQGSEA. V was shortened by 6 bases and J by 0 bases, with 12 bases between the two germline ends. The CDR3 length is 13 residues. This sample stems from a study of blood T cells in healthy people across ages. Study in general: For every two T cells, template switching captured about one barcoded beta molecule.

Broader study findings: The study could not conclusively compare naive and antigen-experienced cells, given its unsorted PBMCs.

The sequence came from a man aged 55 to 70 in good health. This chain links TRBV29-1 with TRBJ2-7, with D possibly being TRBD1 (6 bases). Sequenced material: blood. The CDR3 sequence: CSVRGPSSYEQYF. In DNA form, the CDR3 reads TGCAGCGTCAGGGGCCCCTCCTCCTACGAGCAGTACTTC.